The following is a T cell receptor (beta chain) sequence with its context. Per germline, CDR1 MDHEN and CDR2 SYDVKM. V was cut by 4 bases and J by 6 bases, with 9 bases left in between. This CDR3 has 12 residues. Under the authors' procedure: Researchers report that nucleated cell counts were estimated from reference gene primer amplification. Produced via immunoSEQ multiplex PCR; TCRdb's table is partial and in-frame only. The V and J calls and clone size come from that table; D and trimming were worked out from the DNA. Among 290,000 or so clones, 70% to 90% were seen once, and the ten largest hold about 5.1%. This record comes from a study of blood T cell repertoires in COVID-19. The wider study: The United States, Italy and Spain provided the acute and convalescent COVID-19 samples. PBMCs, B-cell-depleted T cells, or T cells provided the cDNA or gDNA that made up the material.

Material: peripheral blood. V usage is TRBV28 and J usage is TRBJ1-2; D possibly corresponds to TRBD1 (5 bases). This clonotype was obtained from a man in his fifties with active or convalescent COVID-19. CDR3 DNA: TGTGCCAGCAGTTCAGGGTGGGATGGCTACACCTTC. Its translation: CASSSGWDGYTF.